This entry lists 5 T cell receptor beta chains sequenced from one sample in a study of blood T cell repertoires in COVID-19. TCRdb keeps only in-frame clones here, not all; method: immunoSEQ multiplex PCR. The sample shows about 310,000 clones, 80% to 90% of them seen only once. Source material: peripheral blood. The origin of the receptors is a man aged 45-65 years with active or convalescent COVID-19.

The rearrangement links TRBV28 to TRBJ2-7; 11 bases are shared with TRBD1. This CDR3 contains 16 residues. From germline, CDR1 is MDHEN and CDR2 SYDVKM. V shed 6 bases, J shed 6 bases, and the junction held 13 bases outside the gene matches. In nucleotides, the CDR3 is TGTGCCAGCAGACCGGCCGGGACAGGGGGTTTGCGCGAGCAGTACTTC. This encodes CASRPAGTGGLREQYF.

The chain couples TRBV6-5 to TRBJ2-5; TRBD1 aligns across 8 bases. The J segment lost 7 bases and the V segment lost 2 bases, leaving 9 bases of the junction unmatched. Germline V gives CDR1 MNHEY, CDR2 SVGAGI. CDR3 length: 15 residues. CDR3 sequence (DNA): TGTGCCAGCAGTTACAGGGCAGGGGGCGTTGGGACCCAGTACTTC. Translated: CASSYRAGGVGTQYF.

V is TRBV18 and J is TRBJ2-7; possibly TRBD1 for D (5 bases). The CDR3 sequence is 14 residues long. Germline V gene lookup returns CDR1 KGHSH and CDR2 LQKENI. V lost 2 bases and J lost 0, with 8 bases in between. The DNA of the CDR3 is TGTGCCAGCTCACCAAGGGGTAACTCCTACGAGCAGTACTTC. The encoded protein is CASSPRGNSYEQYF.

The V call is TRBV18, the J call TRBJ2-1, with TRBD2 matching over 13 bases. With 1 base clipped from V and 7 bases from J, the junction kept 1 base outside the gene matches. Germline V gene sequence: CDR1 KGHSH, CDR2 LQKENI. The CDR3 loop spans 15 amino acids. The CDR3 protein is CASSPRTSGSNEQFF. The DNA for the CDR3 is TGTGCCAGCTCACCACGGACTAGCGGGAGTAATGAGCAGTTCTTC.

V gene TRBV2 combines with J gene TRBJ2-4; 9 bases map to TRBD1. The CDR3 runs 12 residues. CDR1 is SNHLY and CDR2 is FYNNEI in the germline V gene. The junction had 7 bases not matched to a gene; V was cut back by 11 bases and J by 8 bases. The CDR3 DNA reads as TGTGCCGGGGGACAGGGAGTGGACATTCAGTACTTC. This gives the protein CAGGQGVDIQYF.